What follows describes a single TCR beta chain. These data are taken from a study of blood T cell repertoires in COVID-19. This CDR3 contains 15 residues. Germline V gene data show CDR1 as MNHEY and CDR2 as SMNVEV (reference sequence). With V trimmed by 5 bases and J by 3 bases, 7 bases remained unmatched. The data were produced by immunoSEQ multiplex PCR, yet TCRdb's version contains in-frame clones alone and is incomplete. In the table there are around 280,000 clones, around 90% of which are singletons. The sample consisted of PBMCs or T cells enriched from blood (not recorded which). The sequence was obtained from a woman in her 40s who had recovered from COVID-19. This chain uses TRBV27 with TRBJ2-7; 10 nucleotides match TRBD2. CDR3 amino acids: CASSPELAGFYEQYF. DNA of the CDR3: TGTGCCAGCAGTCCAGAACTAGCGGGGTTCTACGAGCAGTACTTC.